This T cell receptor (beta chain) was identified during a study of shared clonotypes between healthy human individuals. The study enrolled healthy HIV-negative adults without recent acute infections or vaccinations as donors. Study findings and constraints: Four donors held about 4.5% of naive CD4 clonotypes in common. Naive subsets generally exceeded memory subsets in estimated richness.

Method: immunoSEQ multiplex PCR; TCRdb's copy keeps in-frame clones and lacks some. The sample records more than 2 million clones, 85% to 95% being singletons. The CDR3 runs 15 residues. Unmatched junction bases numbered 8, after V lost 5 bases and J lost 7 bases. From germline, CDR1 is MNHEY and CDR2 SVGAGI. A remark on this clone: Its antigen is undetermined.

The sample taken for sequencing was naive CD4+ T cells sorted from blood. Specified subset: CD45RA+ positively selected. The clonotype originates from a man in his late teens or twenties in good health. This sequence joins TRBV6-5 and TRBJ1-6; 7 bases map to TRBD1. DNA of the CDR3: TGTGCCAGCAGTCCGCGACAGGGTAGGAATTCACCCCTCCACTTT. Amino acid sequence: CASSPRQGRNSPLHF.